This T cell receptor (beta chain) comes out of a study of shared clonotypes between healthy human individuals. TCRdb keeps only in-frame clones here, not all; method: immunoSEQ multiplex PCR. The sample lists under 750,000 clones; roughly two thirds were seen once. Germline CDR1 is MDHEN and CDR2 is SYDVKM. The CDR3 sequence is 13 residues long. V was cut by 5 bases and J by 4 bases, with 12 bases left in between. Among the donors, all were Caucasian adults who lived in Nashville, Tennessee. The V gene is TRBV28, the J gene TRBJ2-7; D remains unclear. Sequencing was carried out using memory CD4+ T cells sorted from blood. The subset: CD45RA-negative fraction. This TCR derives from a woman aged 30 to 39 in good health. The CDR3 is CASSITSAYEQYF. As DNA, the CDR3 is TGTGCCAGCAGTATAACTTCGGCGTACGAGCAGTACTTC. Supplemented by reference TRBV28 and TRBJ2-7, the full variable domain reads DVKVTQSSRYLVKRTGEKVFLECVQDMDHENMFWYRQDPGLGLRLIYFSYDVKMKEKGDIPEGYSVSREKKERFSLILESASTNQTSMYLCASSITSAYEQYFGPGTRLTVT.